Below are 14 T cell receptor beta chains sequenced from a single sample in a study of molecular identifiers for immune sequencing clone quantification. TCRdb reprocessed the PCR reads with MiXCR, giving one entry per CDR3 protein. The table lists some 580,000 distinct CDR3 sequences, roughly 27% of them singletons. Sequencing was carried out using naive CD8+ T cells from blood, with Jurkat cell RNA spiked in. Subset described: FACS-sorted CD8+CD4-CCR7+CD45RA+ naive T cells. These receptor sequences come from a human donor in good health. Some libraries in this study had Jurkat cell RNA spiked in.

Here the CDR3 reads CAWSPGAGANVLTF. CDR3 DNA sequence: TGTGCCTGGAGTCCTGGGGCTGGGGCCAACGTCCTGACTTTC. The genes are TRBV30 and TRBJ2-6; D ambiguous. The CDR3 runs 14 residues. With 2 bases removed from V and 2 bases from J, the gap between germline ends came to 7 bases. CDR1 GTSNPN and CDR2 SVGIG come from the germline V gene (reference sequence).

This chain connects TRBV4-1 to TRBJ2-7; D possibly corresponds to TRBD2 (6 bases). V lost 0 bases, J lost 0 bases, and 12 bases lay in between. The CDR3 runs 16 residues. The germline V gene encodes CDR1 MGHRA and CDR2 YSYEKL. CDR3 region: CASSQEGTGSSYEQYF. The CDR3, as DNA: TGCGCCAGCAGCCAAGAGGGGACTGGAAGCTCCTACGAGCAGTACTTC.

As for this clonotype: The junction departs from germline at one end; a sequencing error may be responsible. CDR3 amino acids: CASGQLQGYEQYF. Here the CDR3 DNA reads TGTGCCAGCGGCCAGCTTCAGGGCTACGAGCAGTACTTC. This chain uses TRBV4-2 with TRBJ2-7, with a weak D call TRBD1 (5 bases). The germline V gene encodes CDR1 LGHNA and CDR2 YNFKEQ. The CDR3 is 13 residues long.

The V and J genes are TRBV21-1 and TRBJ1-3. TRBV21-1 is a listed pseudogene. The CDR3 length is 15 residues. In DNA, the CDR3 is TGTGCCAGCAGCAAACAGTCCCTGTCTGGAAACTCCATATATTTT. Encoded protein: CASSKQSLSGNSIYF.

The CDR3 reads CASSQTGQFAATQYF. In nucleotides, the CDR3 is TGCGCCAGCAGCCAAACTGGACAATTCGCAGCTACGCAGTATTTT. V gene TRBV4-1 combines with J gene TRBJ2-3, with a weak D call TRBD1 (5 bases). Germline values: CDR1 MGHRA, CDR2 YSYEKL. The CDR3 is 15 amino acids. With 2 bases removed from V and 8 bases from J, the gap between germline ends came to 17 bases.

This clonotype was detected many times. The rearrangement links TRBV5-4 to TRBJ2-7, with TRBD1 matching over 10 bases. V shed 0 bases, J shed 4 bases, and the junction held 4 bases outside the gene matches. CDR3 length: 15 residues. From germline, CDR1 is SGHNT and CDR2 YYREEE (reference sequence). The DNA of the CDR3 is TGTGCCAGCAGCTTGGGACAGGGGGCGACGTACGAGCAGTACTTC. The encoded protein is CASSLGQGATYEQYF.

This clonotype was picked up many times. At one boundary the junction diverges from the germline segment, which might be a read error. The chain links TRBV12-3 or TRBV12-4 to TRBJ1-1; D remains unclear. The CDR3 extends over 11 amino acids. The CDR3 sequence: CASSLAPEAFF. The CDR3 DNA follows: TGTGCCAGCAGCTTAGCTCCCGAAGCTTTCTTT.

This clonotype was picked up many times. This chain links TRBV12-3 or TRBV12-4 with TRBJ1-2; D may be TRBD1 (6 bases). V lost 2 bases and J lost 3, with 19 bases in between. The CDR3 has 17 residues. In nucleotides, the CDR3 is TGTGCCAGCAGTTTATCCCGGGACAATAATTGGGACTATGGCTACACCTTC. Amino acid sequence: CASSLSRDNNWDYGYTF.

This clonotype was counted ten times or more. The V and J genes are TRBV7-9 and TRBJ1-2; no reliable D call. V shed 3 bases and J shed 4 bases, with 12 bases lying between them. This CDR3 is 14 amino acids long. The V gene's germline CDR1 is SEHNR and CDR2 FQNEAQ (reference sequence). The CDR3 coding sequence is TGTGCCAGCAGCTTCGAGGGTGTAAGCTATGGCTACACCTTC. It is translated as CASSFEGVSYGYTF.

The chain carries TRBV5-3 and TRBJ1-2; 10 nucleotides agree with TRBD1. TRBV5-3 is an ORF, with its function uncertain. CDR3 length: 16 residues. V lost 4 bases to trimming and J lost 4 bases; unmatched junction nucleotides: 10. The CDR3 DNA is TGTGCCAGAAGCGGATCCGGGACAGGGGTCTTCTATGGCTACACCTTC. Its protein product is CARSGSGTGVFYGYTF.

The CDR3 sequence: CAITQGLNEQFF. CDR3 DNA: TGTGCTATAACTCAGGGGTTGAATGAGCAGTTCTTC. This chain connects TRBV12-3 or TRBV12-4 to TRBJ2-1; the D gene is possibly TRBD1 (6 bases). CDR3 length equals 12 residues.

Comment on this clonotype: A much larger clone differs from this one at a single base, so this may be a read error. The chain employs TRBV9 and TRBJ1-5; 8 nucleotides match TRBD1. J lost 6 bases, V lost 3 bases, and 8 bases had no gene match. The CDR3 is 15 amino acids. Looked up from germline, CDR1 is SGDLS and CDR2 is YYNGEE. CDR3 sequence: CASSAGSGGFQPQHF. DNA of the CDR3: TGTGCCAGCAGCGCGGGGTCAGGGGGCTTTCAGCCCCAGCATTTT.

In DNA, the CDR3 is TGTGCCAGCAGAACACGACAGGCCTCCTACGAGCAGTACTTC. Translated: CASRTRQASYEQYF. The gene calls are TRBV27 and TRBJ2-7; D perhaps matches TRBD1 (6 bases). This CDR3 comprises 14 residues. V was clipped by 6 bases and J by 0 bases, with 12 bases between them. Germline V CDR1 and CDR2: MNHEY, SMNVEV (reference sequence).

Comment on this clonotype: One base away lies a much larger clone, so this may be a sequencing read error. The J gene is TRBJ1-1, the V gene TRBV12-3 or TRBV12-4; D ambiguous. CDR3 length: 13 residues. The CDR3 DNA reads as TGTGCCGGCAGTTTACTGGGTGCCCAGGAAGCTTTCTTT. Amino acid sequence: CAGSLLGAQEAFF.